This T cell receptor beta chain was sequenced during a study of human T cells and chemical hapten exposure. This clonotype has a count of ten or more. V shed 5 bases and J 4 bases; nucleotides not matched to a gene: 8. This CDR3 has 16 residues. Germline V gene lookup returns CDR1 SEHNR and CDR2 FQNEAQ (reference sequence). TCRdb analysed the RACE reads with MiXCR anew, one entry per CDR3 protein. The repertoire has about 340,000 distinct CDR3 sequences, roughly 6.9% of them found once; the top ten carry more than 7%. Specified time point: patch test 1, 2 weeks after DPC sensitization. As to treatment: therapeutic diphenylcyclopropenone sensitization with weekly scalp DPC.

The TCR comes from a woman aged 18-35 years with alopecia areata. Some clones in this sample may be carry-over from other donors' samples. The gene calls are TRBV7-9 and TRBJ2-1, with 10 bases that match TRBD1. Source: whole blood, taken in connection with sensitization to the hapten diphenylcyclopropenone (DPC). In DNA, the CDR3 is TGTGCCAGCAGCCCTGGGACAGGGGAATTTTACAATGAGCAGTTCTTC. It codes for CASSPGTGEFYNEQFF. The full variable domain, completed using reference TRBV7-9 and TRBJ2-1, is DTGVSQNPRHKITKRGQNVTFRCDPISEHNRLYWYRQTLGQGPEFLTYFQNEAQLEKSRLLSDRFSAERPKGSFSTLEIQRTEQGDSAMYLCASSPGTGEFYNEQFFGPGTRLTVL.